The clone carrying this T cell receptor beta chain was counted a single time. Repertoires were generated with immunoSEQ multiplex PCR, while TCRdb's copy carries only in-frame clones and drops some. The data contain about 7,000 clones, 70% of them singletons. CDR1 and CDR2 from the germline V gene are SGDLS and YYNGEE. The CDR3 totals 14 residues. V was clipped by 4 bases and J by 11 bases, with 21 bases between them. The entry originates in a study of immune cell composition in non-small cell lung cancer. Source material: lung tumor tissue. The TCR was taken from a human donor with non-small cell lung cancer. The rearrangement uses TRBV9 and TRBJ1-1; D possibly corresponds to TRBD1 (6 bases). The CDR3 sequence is CASSRGRQAAGAFF. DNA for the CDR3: TGTGCCAGCAGCCGAGGCCGACAGGCGGCTGGGGCTTTCTTT.